This TCR beta chain was observed in a study of blood T cell repertoires in COVID-19. About the research overall: Whether acute or convalescent, the COVID-19 samples came from the United States, Italy and Spain. PBMCs, B-cell-depleted T cells, or T cells were the source of the cDNA or gDNA that made up the material.

Participants' own reports of clinical history determined their cohort assignment. On this clone itself: Its ends do not fully match the called genes, so a read error is possible.

This CDR3 region has 16 residues. The germline CDR1 and CDR2 sequences are LGHDT and YNNKEL (reference sequence). Per the study methods: The assay estimated nucleated cells by amplifying reference gene primers. The method was immunoSEQ multiplex PCR; TCRdb's version includes in-frame clones alone and lacks a portion of them. The V and J calls and the clone size are those of that table, but D and trimming were determined from the DNA. Of some 300,000 clones listed, nearly 90% are singletons. This chain connects TRBV3-1 (or the pseudogene TRBV3-2) to TRBJ1-6; possibly TRBD1 for D (6 bases). The receptor was derived from a woman between 25 and 40 years old who had recovered from COVID-19. Material: PBMCs or T cells enriched from blood (not recorded which). CDR3 in DNA: TGTGCCAGCAGCCAAGATAACAGGGCGTATACTTCACCCCTCCACTTT. Amino acid sequence: CASSQDNRAYTSPLHF.